This record looks at one T cell receptor (beta chain) sequence and its context. Its target antigen remains unknown. Base qualities were left out, and no much larger clone turns up one base away. These data originate in a study of cytomegalovirus exposure and HLA in healthy donors (dated by TCRdb to the late 2010s). General notes on the study: A later analysis indicated that the 110 or so validation repertoires were generated on the platform also employed for the approximately 690 repertoires of the first cohort. The aim of the study was to test whether cataloging public T cell receptors could identify signatures of past pathogen exposure. Along with the approximately 650-subject first cohort, a separate validation cohort of around 120 different subjects was used. The study combined high-throughput TCR immunosequencing, statistical association of individual TCRs with disease status, and machine learning to predict cytomegalovirus infection status.

The library was produced with the immunoSEQ multiplex PCR assay. Regarding the original processing steps: A statistical classification framework was built to diagnose cytomegalovirus status from the catalog of TCR beta chain sequences. The table comes from immuneACCESS by way of TCRdb, which keeps in-frame sequences with V and J called. Part of the clones is missing from these tables; in studies checked, under half for an unresolved V gene and the rest for unknown reasons. V and J calls and clone size are given by that table; D and trimming were obtained from the DNA. The sample contains about 260,000 clones, less than 95% of them found a single time. Approximately 3% of the sample rests with the top ten. Separate from the approximately 700-subject first cohort, the validation cohort of about 110 subjects was the group to which the donors belonged. V gives up 0 bases and J gives up 4 bases, and the segment between their germline ends measures 9 bases. Taken from the germline V gene, the CDR1 and CDR2 loops are SGHTA and FQGNSA. The CDR3 measures 14 amino acids from cysteine to phenylalanine. Just CDR3 DNA is preserved here, 42 bases in frame from base 1.

Points the paper makes about the study in general: A later analysis had no HLA typing for the validation cohort, so co-occurrence there was scored across all 130 or so repertoires. A total of about 150 TCR beta chains were listed by the study as associated with cytomegalovirus. In both the original and validation cohorts, the classifier was reported to diagnose cytomegalovirus status with high specificity and sensitivity. In a later analysis, TCRs clustered in the first cohort were found to also tend to co-occur in the 110 or so validation repertoires, with approximately 95% of cluster scores above 0. A few of the identified cytomegalovirus-associated TCR beta chains were confirmed in vitro to be specific for cytomegalovirus antigens. Across donors, most TCR sequences were observed very rarely, whereas some public TCRs were present in many individuals. The authors suggested that the approach could potentially be extended to other disease states and immunological phenotypes.

The sequenced material came from PBMCs. The chain is assembled from TRBV7-2 and TRBJ1-1, with the D gene uncertain. The clonotype comes from a woman aged 25 to 39 in good health and CMV-seronegative. The DNA reads as follows: TGTGCCAGCAGCTTAGCAGGGTTCATCACTGAAGCTTTCTTT. Protein translation: CASSLAGFITEAFF.